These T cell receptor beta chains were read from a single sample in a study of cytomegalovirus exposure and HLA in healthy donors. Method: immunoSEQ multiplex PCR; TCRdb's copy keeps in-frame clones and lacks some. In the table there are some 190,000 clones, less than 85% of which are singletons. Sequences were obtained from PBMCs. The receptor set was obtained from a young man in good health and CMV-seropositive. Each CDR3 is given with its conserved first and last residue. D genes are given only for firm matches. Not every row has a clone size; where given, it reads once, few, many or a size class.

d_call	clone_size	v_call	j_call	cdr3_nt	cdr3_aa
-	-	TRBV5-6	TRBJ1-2	TGTGCCAGCAGCTTGGCCGCAGGGAATCGGGGCTACACCTTC	CASSLAAGNRGYTF
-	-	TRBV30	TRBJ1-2	TGTGCCTGGAGTGATGTGGAGGGGAACTATGGCTACACCTTC	CAWSDVEGNYGYTF
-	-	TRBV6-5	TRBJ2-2	TGTGCCAGCAGCCAACCTCGGGGCACCGGGGAGCTGTTTTTT	CASSQPRGTGELFF
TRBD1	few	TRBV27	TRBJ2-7	TGTGCCAGCAGTCCAACCGGGACAGGGGCCTACGAGCAGTACTTC	CASSPTGTGAYEQYF
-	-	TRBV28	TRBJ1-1	TGTGCCAGCGGTAGCACGGCGGCTGAAGCTTTCTTT	CASGSTAAEAFF
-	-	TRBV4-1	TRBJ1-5	TGCGCCAGCAGCCAAGAAGGGGCAGGCAGGGGCGGAAATCAGCCCCAGCATTTT	CASSQEGAGRGGNQPQHF
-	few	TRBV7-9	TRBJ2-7	TGTGCCAGCAGCTTAGGGCCCGAGCAGTACTTC	CASSLGPEQYF
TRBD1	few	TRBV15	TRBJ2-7	TGTGCCACCAGCAGAACCCCAGGGGGCGAGCTCGAGCAGTACTTC	CATSRTPGGELEQYF
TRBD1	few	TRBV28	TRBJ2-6	TGTGCCAGCACCTCGGGCGGACAGGGGCCTCCATTGTATGGGGCCAACGTCCTGACTTTC	CASTSGGQGPPLYGANVLTF
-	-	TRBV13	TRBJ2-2	TGTGCCAGCAGCTCAGGGCTAGACACCGGGGAGCTGTTTTTT	CASSSGLDTGELFF
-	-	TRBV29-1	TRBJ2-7	TGCAGCGTCACCCCCGTGGAGGGGGCTTACGAGCAGTACTTC	CSVTPVEGAYEQYF
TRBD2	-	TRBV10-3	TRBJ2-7	TGTGCCATCAGTGTAACTAGCGGGAGTTACGAGCAGTACTTC	CAISVTSGSYEQYF
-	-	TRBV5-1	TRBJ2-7	TGCGCCGGCAGCTTTGGAGCAGGGGACTACGAGCAGTACTTC	CAGSFGAGDYEQYF
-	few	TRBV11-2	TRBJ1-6	TGTGCCAGCAGCTTGAAGGGAGGGGGAGAAGTTAATTCACCCCTCCACTTT	CASSLKGGGEVNSPLHF
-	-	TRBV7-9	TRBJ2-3	TGTGCCAGCAGCTTGGGGGGATTGTGGATCACAGATACGCAGTATTTT	CASSLGGLWITDTQYF
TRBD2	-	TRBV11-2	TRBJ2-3	TGTGCCAGCGGCTCTCTTGGGCTGGGGGGGATAGATACGCAGTATTTT	CASGSLGLGGIDTQYF
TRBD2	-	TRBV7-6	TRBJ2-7	TGTGCCAGCAGCTCCAACCCCGGTAGCGGGAGGGCCTTTGAGCAGTACTTC	CASSSNPGSGRAFEQYF
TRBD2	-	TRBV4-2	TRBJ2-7	TGTGCCAGCAGCCAAGAATGGGGCGGGAGTTTCGACGAGCAGTACTTC	CASSQEWGGSFDEQYF
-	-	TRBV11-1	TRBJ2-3	TGTGCCAGCAGCTTACTGCCCTCGGGAGATACGCAGTATTTT	CASSLLPSGDTQYF
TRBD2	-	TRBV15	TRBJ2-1	TGTGCCACCAGCAGAGATCCTAGCGGGGGGGCCAGGAATGAGCAGTTCTTC	CATSRDPSGGARNEQFF
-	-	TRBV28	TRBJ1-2	TGTGCCAGCAGTTCCGGGGGAGGGCGGAGCTATGGCTACACCTTC	CASSSGGGRSYGYTF
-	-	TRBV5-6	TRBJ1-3	TGTGCCAGCAGCTTGAACCTCAGATTGATCTCTGGAAACACCATATATTTT	CASSLNLRLISGNTIYF
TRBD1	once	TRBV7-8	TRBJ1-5	TGTGCCAGCAGCCTCCTTACCGGGACAGGGTTTCTGGGGCAGCCCCAGCATTTT	CASSLLTGTGFLGQPQHF
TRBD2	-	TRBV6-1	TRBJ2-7	TGTGCCAGCAGTGAAGAGACTAGCGGGAGTTACGAGCAGTACTTC	CASSEETSGSYEQYF
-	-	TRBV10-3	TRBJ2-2	TGTGCCAGCACCAAAGACCCGGCGGGCACCGGGGAGCTGTTTTTT	CASTKDPAGTGELFF
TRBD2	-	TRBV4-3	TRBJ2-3	TGCGCCAGCAGCCAGCTAGCGGGAGAGGCAGATACGCAGTATTTT	CASSQLAGEADTQYF
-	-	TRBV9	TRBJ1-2	TGTGCCAGCAGTGCCTCGGGGAATAACTATGGCTACACCTTC	CASSASGNNYGYTF
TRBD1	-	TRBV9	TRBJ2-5	TGTGCCAGCAGCTCGGACAGGAACGAAAAGACCCAGTACTTC	CASSSDRNEKTQYF